The 20 T cell receptor beta chains below were found in one sample sequenced in a study of blood T cell repertoires in COVID-19 (dated by TCRdb to the early 2020s). Library prep was done by the immunoSEQ multiplex PCR assay. The immuneACCESS repertoire file appears here via TCRdb, limited to in-frame rearrangements. These files lack a portion of the clones; in checked studies, under half of the deficit traces to unresolved V genes, and the cause of the others is not known. The sample records 110,000 to 150,000 clones, 82% of which are singletons. The ten largest clones represent less than 5% of the sample. The sequencing sample was made of peripheral blood. The receptors come from a woman older than 75 with acute or convalescent COVID-19.

The chain is built from TRBV28 and TRBJ1-2, with TRBD1 as a possible D gene (6 bases). The germline V and J ends were trimmed by 7 bases and 4 bases, with 16 bases remaining between them. Germline CDR1 reads MDHEN; CDR2 reads SYDVKM. This CDR3 has 14 amino acids. This CDR3 is CASTPGGTRYGYTF. In DNA form, the CDR3 reads TGTGCCAGCACCCCGGGGGGCACCCGCTATGGCTACACCTTC.

Concerning this clone: Other nucleotide sequences in the sample specify the same CDR3. V and J are TRBV7-2 and TRBJ1-1, with no clear D. The CDR3 covers 15 residues. CDR1 is SGHTA, CDR2 FQGNSA, per germline. V lost 2 bases to trimming and J lost 0 bases, with 10 bases between them. Written as DNA, the CDR3 is TGTGCCAGCAGCTTATTGGGGAGAATGAACACTGAAGCTTTCTTT. Translating it yields CASSLLGRMNTEAFF. Drawing the rest from reference TRBV7-2 and TRBJ1-1, the complete variable domain is GAGVSQSPSNKVTEKGKDVELRCDPISGHTALYWYRQSLGQGLEFLIYFQGNSAPDKSGLPSDRFSAERTGGSVSTLTIQRTQQEDSAVYLCASSLLGRMNTEAFFGQGTRLTVV.

The J gene is TRBJ2-1, the V gene TRBV11-2; D possibly corresponds to TRBD2 (5 bases). V lost 3 bases, J lost 7 bases, and 16 bases lay in between. The CDR3 extends over 15 amino acids. The germline CDR1 and CDR2 sequences are SGHAT and FQNNGV. DNA for the CDR3: TGTGCCAGCAGCTTCCCAGGTGAGGGAGTAAATGAGCAGTTCTTC. Its translation is CASSFPGEGVNEQFF. The full variable domain, in which reference TRBV11-2 and TRBJ2-1 provide the parts outside the CDR3, is EAGVAQSPRYKIIEKRQSVAFWCNPISGHATLYWYQQILGQGPKLLIQFQNNGVVDDSQLPKDRFSAERLKGVDSTLKIQPAKLEDSAVYLCASSFPGEGVNEQFFGPGTRLTVL.

The chain recombines TRBV20-1 with TRBJ2-3, with D perhaps matching TRBD2 (5 bases). Germline-derived CDR1 and CDR2 are DFQATT and SNEGSKA (reference sequence). V lost 3 bases and J lost 6, with 7 bases in between. This CDR3 is 11 amino acids long. The CDR3 nucleotides read TGCAGTGCTAGCGGGGTTGATACGCAGTATTTT. This sequence encodes CSASGVDTQYF.

The chain employs TRBV3-1 (or the pseudogene TRBV3-2) and TRBJ1-2, with no clear D. The V gene lost 1 base and the J gene lost 4 bases, with 13 bases spanning the gap. The CDR3 is 15 amino acids. Germline V lookup: CDR1 LGHDT, CDR2 YNNKEL (reference sequence). The CDR3, as DNA: TGTGCCAGCAGCCAAGCCTCCCTCGTTAGCTATGGCTACACCTTC. It is translated as CASSQASLVSYGYTF.

CDR3 sequence reads: CASSIGPGGSYEQYF. The CDR3 nucleotides read TGTGCCAGTAGTATAGGCCCAGGGGGCTCCTACGAGCAGTACTTC. The chain uses TRBV19 and TRBJ2-7; 7 bases line up with TRBD1. J was trimmed by 0 bases and V by 1 base; bases with no gene match: 3. The CDR3 spans 15 residues. CDR1 LNHDA and CDR2 SQIVND come from the germline V gene (reference sequence).

This chain connects TRBV11-2 to TRBJ1-2, with D hard to call. Trimming took 1 base from V and 8 from J, leaving 11 bases between them. Germline values: CDR1 SGHAT, CDR2 FQNNGV. This CDR3 contains 13 residues. CDR3 sequence: CASSLVGSRGYTF. The CDR3 region has the DNA TGTGCCAGCAGCTTAGTCGGGTCAAGGGGCTACACCTTC.

The genes are TRBV5-1 and TRBJ2-7, with 9 bases aligning to TRBD1. This CDR3 comprises 15 residues. Germline V gives CDR1 SGHRS, CDR2 YFSETQ. Unmatched junction bases numbered 11, after V lost 5 bases and J lost 5 bases. The CDR3 spells CASSPTGQGYHEQYF. Here the CDR3 DNA reads TGCGCCAGCAGTCCCACGGGACAGGGTTATCACGAGCAGTACTTC.

This clone showed up just a few times. V and J are TRBV20-1 and TRBJ1-2, with a possible D match to TRBD1 (6 bases). Germline V CDR1 and CDR2: DFQATT, SNEGSKA (reference sequence). V was shortened by 3 bases and J by 3 bases, with 17 bases between the two germline ends. The CDR3 runs 15 residues. The CDR3 loop reads CSASSQGSSDYGYTF. Written as DNA, the CDR3 is TGCAGTGCTAGTAGCCAGGGGAGTTCAGACTATGGCTACACCTTC.

This clone was recorded once. J is TRBJ2-3 and V is TRBV18, with 7 bases identical to TRBD1. CDR1 is KGHSH and CDR2 is LQKENI in the germline V gene. The CDR3 runs 14 residues. V gave up 2 bases and J gave up 3 bases; unmatched junction bases: 2. The CDR3 region has the DNA TGTGCCAGCTCACCAACAGGGGTTACAGATACGCAGTATTTT. Its protein is CASSPTGVTDTQYF.

The chain carries TRBV2 and TRBJ2-7; the D gene is possibly TRBD2 (6 bases). From germline, CDR1 is SNHLY and CDR2 FYNNEI. V was clipped by 2 bases and J by 4 bases, with 15 bases between them. The CDR3 sequence is 15 residues long. CDR3 DNA: TGTGCCAGCAGTGAACGGGCGGGGCCCTCATACGAGCAGTACTTC. It is translated as CASSERAGPSYEQYF.

V and J are TRBV4-1 and TRBJ2-1; TRBD2 matches 8 bases. Trimming cost V 1 base and J 8 bases; bases outside gene matches: 10. CDR3 length: 16 amino acids. Germline CDR1 reads MGHRA; CDR2 reads YSYEKL. CDR3 region: CASSQAVGGGGDEQFF. As DNA, the CDR3 is TGCGCCAGCAGCCAAGCTGTCGGGGGGGGAGGCGATGAGCAGTTCTTC.

This chain connects TRBV30 to TRBJ1-2; 8 bases fit TRBD1. With V trimmed by 0 bases and J by 4 bases, 13 bases remained unmatched. The CDR3 sequence is 17 residues long. The germline V gene encodes CDR1 GTSNPN and CDR2 SVGIG (reference sequence). CDR3 loop: CAWSVPDRGASIYGYTF. As DNA, the CDR3 is TGTGCCTGGAGTGTACCCGACAGGGGAGCCTCAATCTATGGCTACACCTTC. Filled out from reference TRBV30 and TRBJ1-2, the complete variable domain reads SQTIHQWPATLVQPVGSPLSLECTVEGTSNPNLYWYRQAAGRGLQLLFYSVGIGQISSEVPQNLSASRPQDRQFILSSKKLLLSDSGFYLCAWSVPDRGASIYGYTFGSGTRLTVV.

The genes are TRBV5-6 and TRBJ1-2; a possible D gene is TRBD1 (5 bases). The CDR3 totals 13 residues. Trimming stripped 1 base from V and 7 bases from J, with 11 bases between. Germline assignment: CDR1 SGHDT and CDR2 YYEEEE. Here the CDR3 reads CASSLLLGGGYTF. CDR3 nucleotides: TGTGCCAGCAGCTTGTTGCTGGGGGGTGGCTACACCTTC.

The chain carries TRBV5-1 and TRBJ1-4; 7 positions match TRBD1. The germline V gene has CDR1 SGHRS and CDR2 YFSETQ. After removal of 5 bases from V and 3 bases from J, the junction contained 7 bases not matched to a gene. The CDR3 length is 15 residues. DNA for the CDR3: TGCGCCAGCAGTGAGGGGGCGGTAGCTAATGAAAAACTGTTTTTT. Protein product: CASSEGAVANEKLFF.

The chain combines TRBV27 with TRBJ2-5; D is perhaps TRBD1 (5 bases). The V end lost 2 bases, the J end lost 4 bases, and 11 bases lay between the germline ends. Germline V CDR1 and CDR2: MNHEY, SMNVEV (reference sequence). CDR3 length: 14 amino acids. CDR3 DNA sequence: TGTGCCAGCAGTTTAGAGGCAGGGCGAGAGACCCAGTACTTC. Encoded protein: CASSLEAGRETQYF.

This clone was seen more than once but under ten times. The V call is TRBV5-1, the J call TRBJ1-5; perhaps TRBD1 as D (5 bases). The CDR3 runs 13 residues. V was shortened by 5 bases and J by 5 bases, with 11 bases between the two germline ends. Per germline, CDR1 SGHRS and CDR2 YFSETQ. CDR3 nucleotide sequence: TGCGCCAGCAGTTCGGGGGTTGATCAGCCCCAGCATTTT. It encodes CASSSGVDQPQHF. Supplemented by reference TRBV5-1 and TRBJ1-5, the full variable domain reads KAGVTQTPRYLIKTRGQQVTLSCSPISGHRSVSWYQQTPGQGLQFLFEYFSETQRNKGNFPGRFSGRQFSNSRSEMNVSTLELGDSALYLCASSSGVDQPQHFGDGTRLSIL.

This sequence joins TRBV19 and TRBJ2-1; no reliable D call. Trimming took off 5 bases at V and 9 bases at J, with 14 bases between the two ends. The germline V gene has CDR1 LNHDA and CDR2 SQIVND (reference sequence). The CDR3 consists of 13 residues. CDR3: CASSRQVVGEQFF. CDR3 bases: TGTGCCAGTAGTCGGCAGGTCGTTGGTGAGCAGTTCTTC.

The V gene is TRBV7-9, the J gene TRBJ2-3; 9 nucleotides agree with TRBD2. CDR3 size: 14 residues. Trimming at V came to 3 bases and at J to 4 bases, leaving 2 bases not matched to a gene. Germline V CDR1 and CDR2: SEHNR, FQNEAQ (reference sequence). The CDR3 nucleotides are TGTGCCAGCAGCTTTAGCGGGAGCGCAGATACGCAGTATTTT. It encodes CASSFSGSADTQYF.

This clone occurred many times. The chain uses TRBV9 and TRBJ2-1; perhaps TRBD2 as D (6 bases). The germline V and J ends were trimmed by 5 bases and 6 bases, with 18 bases remaining between them. The CDR3 runs 15 residues. Germline V gene lookup returns CDR1 SGDLS and CDR2 YYNGEE. This CDR3 reads CASRESGTLGNEQFF. The CDR3 DNA is TGTGCCAGCAGGGAATCCGGGACTTTAGGCAATGAGCAGTTCTTC. The whole variable domain, filled in from reference TRBV9 and TRBJ2-1, reads DSGVTQTPKHLITATGQRVTLRCSPRSGDLSVYWYQQSLDQGLQFLIQYYNGEERAKGNILERFSAQQFPDLHSELNLSSLELGDSALYFCASRESGTLGNEQFFGPGTRLTVL.